Following are 2 T cell receptor beta chains from one sample sequenced in a study of CD8+CD57+ T cells in acquired aplastic anemia listed by TCRdb under 2018. Patients chosen for sequencing had shown expansion of CD8+CD57+ cells by flow cytometry. TCRdb shows the sequencer as Illumina HiSeq 2000. Genomic DNA was used as template for profiling of TCR beta VDJ combinations and CDR3 sequences. TCRdb's own reprocessing of the public reads used fastp at Q25 and MiXCR and kept productive beta chains. Entries that share a CDR3 protein sequence are merged under the most common genes and DNA. In this sample the table shows under 500,000 distinct CDR3 sequences, around 30% of which occur a single time. The ten biggest clones cover less than 0.85% of the sample. Sequencing was performed on sorted CD4+, CD8+, or CD8+CD57+ T cells (not recorded which) from PBMCs. Receptors originate from a human donor with aplastic anemia.

Regarding this clonotype: With a much larger clone just one base away, this may be a read error. V gene TRBV19 combines with J gene TRBJ1-3, with no clear D. This CDR3 has 13 amino acids. CDR1 is LNHDA, CDR2 SQIVND, per germline (reference sequence). The CDR3 nucleotides read TGTGCCAGTAGTACCGCCCCTGGAAACACCATGTATTTT. Protein product: CASSTAPGNTMYF. The entire variable domain, with the rest obtained from reference TRBV19 and TRBJ1-3, is as follows: DGGITQSPKYLFRKEGQNVTLSCEQNLNHDAMYWYRQDPGQGLRLIYYSQIVNDFQKGDIAEGYSVSREKKESFPLTVTSAQKNPTAFYLCASSTAPGNTMYFGEGSWLTVV.

Ten or more counts support this clonotype. This chain joins TRBV20-1 and TRBJ2-7, with a weak D call TRBD1 (5 bases). The V end was cut by 4 bases, the J end by 0 bases, with 7 bases between. The CDR3 spans 12 residues. From germline, CDR1 is DFQATT and CDR2 SNEGSKA (reference sequence). In DNA, the CDR3 is TGCAGTGCTACAGACAGCTCCTACGAGCAGTACTTC. This gives the protein CSATDSSYEQYF.